This T cell receptor beta chain is drawn from a study of cytomegalovirus exposure and HLA in healthy donors. Overall study: The same platform used for the 600 to 750 first-cohort repertoires was also used for the 120 or so validation repertoires, as a later analysis reported.

Germline assignment: CDR1 SGHAT and CDR2 FQDESV (reference sequence). J lost 0 bases, V lost 5 bases, and 0 bases had no gene match. This CDR3 comprises 14 residues. Study-wide results and limits: Researchers counted over 150 TCR beta chains as cytomegalovirus-associated. Using the classifier, cytomegalovirus status was reportedly diagnosed with high specificity and sensitivity.

Note on this clone: Its antigen remains unknown.

The method was immunoSEQ multiplex PCR; TCRdb's version includes in-frame clones alone and lacks a portion of them. The sample contains roughly 120,000 clones, around 89% of which appear only once. The TCR sequence derives from a woman in her thirties in good health and CMV-seropositive. V usage is TRBV11-1 and J usage is TRBJ2-2, with 7 bases identical to TRBD1. The sample was PBMCs. CDR3 in DNA: TGTGCCAGCAGCGGACAGGCGAACACCGGGGAGCTGTTTTTT. Residues: CASSGQANTGELFF.